A single sample is the source of the 24 T cell receptor beta chains below, sequenced in a study of beta chain features in type 1 diabetes (dated by TCRdb to between 2017 and 2018). Library creation used the immunoSEQ multiplex PCR assay. All of the isolated RNA was reverse transcribed with the High Capacity cDNA Reverse Transcription Kit, so expressed TCRB transcripts were sequenced. Here the immuneACCESS table is served through TCRdb, limited to in-frame sequences with V and J called. Missing clones are a known gap in these copies; in checked studies unresolved V genes cover under half, and the rest lacks a known reason. The sample table shows 400,000 to 600,000 clones, and approximately 31% are seen once. 0.05% to 0.065% of the sample is in the top ten clones. Sequencing was done on a sample of naive CD4+ T cells from blood. In light of the paper, this sample's cell subset or site label describes: true naive CD4+ T cells. Source of these receptors: a man between 18 and 35 years old in good health.

The CDR3 DNA reads as TGTGCCAGTAGTATGACAGGGGGCAATCAGCCCCAGCATTTT. Its translation: CASSMTGGNQPQHF. The genes are TRBV19 and TRBJ1-5; 8 nucleotides line up with TRBD1. The J segment lost 2 bases and the V segment lost 3 bases, leaving 0 bases of the junction unmatched. The CDR3 spans 14 residues. The germline V gene has CDR1 LNHDA and CDR2 SQIVND (reference sequence).

The chain combines TRBV28 with TRBJ2-7, with a weak D call TRBD2 (6 bases). From germline, CDR1 is MDHEN and CDR2 SYDVKM. V gave up 5 bases and J gave up 9 bases, with 11 bases separating them. CDR3 size: 11 residues. The CDR3 is CASSLHSGQYF. The CDR3 region has the DNA TGTGCCAGCAGTCTCCATAGCGGGCAGTACTTC. Full variable domain (remainder filled in from reference TRBV28 and TRBJ2-7): DVKVTQSSRYLVKRTGEKVFLECVQDMDHENMFWYRQDPGLGLRLIYFSYDVKMKEKGDIPEGYSVSREKKERFSLILESASTNQTSMYLCASSLHSGQYFGPGTRLTVT.

The chain recombines TRBV6-5 with TRBJ1-5; no reliable D call. Germline assignment: CDR1 MNHEY and CDR2 SVGAGI. This CDR3 has 14 residues. V lost 2 bases, J lost 2 bases, and 7 bases lay in between. CDR3 nucleotides: TGTGCCAGCAGTTACAGGTCCGGCAATCAGCCCCAGCATTTT. Protein sequence: CASSYRSGNQPQHF.

This clone was picked up a small number of times. The chain employs TRBV10-3 and TRBJ2-3; TRBD1 or TRBD2 may be the D gene (6 bases each). Germline-derived CDR1 and CDR2 are ENHRY and SYGVKD. This CDR3 spans 16 amino acids. V was pared by 6 bases and J by 0 bases, with 16 bases between. DNA of the CDR3: TGTGCCATCAGGGAGCCCGGGGGCCCTAGCACAGATACGCAGTATTTT. Amino acid sequence: CAIREPGGPSTDTQYF.

Only a few counts were recorded for this clone. Different DNA sequences within this sample yield the same CDR3. V and J are TRBV5-1 and TRBJ2-1; TRBD2 matches 12 bases. CDR3 size: 15 residues. The trim removed 1 base at V and 10 bases at J, leaving 6 bases unmatched. The germline CDR1 and CDR2 sequences are SGHRS and YFSETQ. CDR3 DNA sequence: TGCGCCAGCAGCTTGCTAGCGGGAGGGCCGGGAGAGCAGTTCTTC. Its translation is CASSLLAGGPGEQFF.

V usage is TRBV25-1 and J usage is TRBJ2-3; D may be TRBD1 (5 bases). In germline, CDR1 is MGHDK, CDR2 SYGVNS. Trimming shortened V by 2 bases and J by 0 bases, and 9 bases separated the two germline ends. This CDR3 is built from 15 residues. CDR3 nucleotides: TGTGCCAGCAGTGAAGCAGGGCCGAGCACAGATACGCAGTATTTT. Translating gives CASSEAGPSTDTQYF. The variable domain in full, with the rest retrieved from reference TRBV25-1 and TRBJ2-3, is EADIYQTPRYLVIGTGKKITLECSQTMGHDKMYWYQQDPGMELHLIHYSYGVNSTEKGDLSSESTVSRIRTEHFPLTLESARPSHTSQYLCASSEAGPSTDTQYFGPGTRLTVL.

This clone was detected only once. The chain links TRBV15 to TRBJ2-2, with D tentatively TRBD2 (6 bases). Germline CDR1 LNHNV, CDR2 YYDKDF (reference sequence). The CDR3 loop spans 15 amino acids. V gave up 5 bases and J gave up 1 base, with 11 bases separating them. CDR3 loop: CATSPSAGNTGELFF. The CDR3 nucleotides read TGTGCCACCAGCCCCTCAGCGGGGAACACCGGGGAGCTGTTTTTT. The whole variable domain, remainder taken from reference TRBV15 and TRBJ2-2, is DAMVIQNPRYQVTQFGKPVTLSCSQTLNHNVMYWYQQKSSQAPKLLFHYYDKDFNNEADTPDNFQSRRPNTSFCFLDIRSPGLGDTAMYLCATSPSAGNTGELFFGEGSRLTVL.

This clone has a handful of counts. This chain joins TRBV9 and TRBJ2-3, with 7 bases identical to TRBD1. With V trimmed by 3 bases and J by 4 bases, 8 bases remained unmatched. The germline CDR1 and CDR2 sequences are SGDLS and YYNGEE. This CDR3 is built from 15 residues. Here the CDR3 reads CASSAPNDRADTQYF. The CDR3 DNA reads TGTGCCAGCAGCGCCCCTAACGACAGGGCAGATACGCAGTATTTT.

The V call is TRBV7-9, the J call TRBJ1-2, with 7 nucleotides matching TRBD1. This CDR3 contains 14 residues. The junction had 6 bases not matched to a gene; V was cut back by 7 bases and J by 1 base. Germline V lookup: CDR1 SEHNR, CDR2 FQNEAQ (reference sequence). The CDR3 sequence is CASNPQGVNYGYTF. CDR3 nucleotides: TGTGCCAGCAACCCTCAGGGGGTTAACTATGGCTACACCTTC.

The CDR3 sequence: CASSSGQNSNEKLFF. In DNA form, the CDR3 reads TGTGCCAGCAGCTCGGGACAGAATTCTAATGAAAAACTGTTTTTT. The chain recombines TRBV7-8 with TRBJ1-4; 7 bases align to TRBD1. Trimming removed 4 bases from V and 3 bases from J; junction bases left unmatched: 5. CDR1 is SGHVS and CDR2 is FQNEAQ in the germline V gene. This CDR3 has 15 residues.

This clone occurred a few times. The chain joins TRBV7-9 to TRBJ2-6; no reliable D call. The germline V gene encodes CDR1 SEHNR and CDR2 FQNEAQ (reference sequence). V lost 3 bases and J lost 0, with 6 bases in between. The CDR3 length is 15 residues. CDR3: CASSLFHSGANVLTF. The CDR3 region has the DNA TGTGCCAGCAGCTTGTTCCACTCTGGGGCCAACGTCCTGACTTTC. The variable domain in full, completed from reference TRBV7-9 and TRBJ2-6, reads DTGVSQNPRHKITKRGQNVTFRCDPISEHNRLYWYRQTLGQGPEFLTYFQNEAQLEKSRLLSDRFSAERPKGSFSTLEIQRTEQGDSAMYLCASSLFHSGANVLTFGAGSRLTVL.

The table lists this clone with a few counts. The rearrangement uses TRBV25-1 and TRBJ2-2, with D maybe TRBD1 (5 bases). Germline loops: CDR1 MGHDK, CDR2 SYGVNS. CDR3 length: 15 residues. With 3 bases removed from V and 2 bases from J, the gap between germline ends came to 10 bases. CDR3 nucleotide sequence: TGTGCCAGCAGTGACTCCAGGACAAACACCGGGGAGCTGTTTTTT. Translating gives CASSDSRTNTGELFF.

The genes are TRBV6-5 and TRBJ2-7; 8 positions match TRBD2. Germline CDR1 and CDR2: MNHEY and SVGAGI. CDR3 size: 15 residues. After removal of 6 bases from V and 2 bases from J, the junction contained 9 bases not matched to a gene. The CDR3 protein is CASSPLPGLAYEQYF. DNA for the CDR3: TGTGCCAGCAGCCCACTCCCGGGACTAGCCTACGAGCAGTACTTC.

Only a few counts were recorded for this clone. This rearrangement joins TRBV7-8 to TRBJ2-1; unclear D gene. The length of the CDR3 is 14 residues. V shed 5 bases and J shed 9 bases, with 17 bases lying between them. The germline V gene encodes CDR1 SGHVS and CDR2 FQNEAQ. The CDR3: CASSPETMGPEQFF. CDR3 in DNA: TGTGCCAGCAGCCCAGAGACCATGGGTCCTGAGCAGTTCTTC.

J is TRBJ2-2 and V is TRBV6-5, with TRBD1 matching 7 bases. The CDR3 length is 15 residues. The germline V gene encodes CDR1 MNHEY and CDR2 SVGAGI. Losses at the gene ends were 3 bases for V and 6 bases for J; bases not matched to a gene: 7. For the CDR3, the DNA is TGTGCCAGCAGTTATCTCCGGACAGGAGCCGGGGAGCTGTTTTTT. It specifies CASSYLRTGAGELFF.

The rearrangement uses TRBV7-2 and TRBJ2-5, with D hard to call. The CDR3 sequence is 15 residues long. The germline gives CDR1 SGHTA, CDR2 FQGNSA. Deletions cut 5 bases from V and 5 bases from J, with 18 bases between. CDR3 in DNA: TGTGCCAGCAGCCGCGCTCAACGGCCCGGGGAGACCCAGTACTTC. It specifies CASSRAQRPGETQYF.

As regards this clone: The same CDR3 arises from other DNA sequences in this sample as well. This chain uses TRBV2 with TRBJ2-4; maybe TRBD1 (5 bases). CDR3 length equals 12 residues. The germline V and J ends were trimmed by 2 bases and 6 bases, with 5 bases remaining between them. Looked up from germline, CDR1 is SNHLY and CDR2 is FYNNEI. The chain's CDR3 is CASSEQGNIQYF. DNA of the CDR3: TGTGCCAGCAGTGAACAGGGAAACATTCAGTACTTC.

The V call is TRBV29-1, the J call TRBJ1-4; 8 bases map to TRBD1. The V gene's germline CDR1 is SQVTM and CDR2 ANQGSEA. The ends lost 6 bases at V and 6 bases at J; junction bases unmatched: 6. This CDR3 spans 13 amino acids. The CDR3 DNA follows: TGCAGCGTAGTGGACAGGGCGTATGAAAAACTGTTTTTT. As protein: CSVVDRAYEKLFF.

Concerning this clone: The same CDR3 is also encoded by other DNA sequences in this sample. This chain joins TRBV7-2 and TRBJ2-1; D gene ambiguous. The CDR3 has 12 amino acids. Trimming took off 3 bases at V and 3 bases at J, with 3 bases between the two ends. The germline CDR1 and CDR2 sequences are SGHTA and FQGNSA. Here the CDR3 reads CASSFSYNEQFF. As DNA, the CDR3 is TGTGCCAGCAGCTTTAGCTACAATGAGCAGTTCTTC.

There are a few counts of this clone. V is TRBV14 and J is TRBJ2-5; tentatively, D is TRBD2 (6 bases). The length of the CDR3 is 14 residues. The germline V gene encodes CDR1 SGHDN and CDR2 FVKESK. With 4 bases removed from V and 3 bases from J, the gap between germline ends came to 12 bases. CDR3 sequence: CASSPRTTEETQYF. The DNA for the CDR3 is TGTGCCAGCAGCCCCCGGACTACAGAAGAGACCCAGTACTTC.

This chain joins TRBV29-1 and TRBJ2-7, with 8 bases aligning to TRBD1. V dropped 7 bases and J dropped 1; count of bases not matched to a gene: 12. The CDR3 is 15 amino acids. Germline-derived CDR1 and CDR2 are SQVTM and ANQGSEA. In DNA form, the CDR3 reads TGCAGCGCCAAACCCGGGACAGGCCGATCCTACGAGCAGTACTTC. Its translation: CSAKPGTGRSYEQYF.

The chain combines TRBV28 with TRBJ1-2; D ambiguous. Trimming took 6 bases from V and 2 from J, leaving 10 bases between them. CDR1 is MDHEN, CDR2 SYDVKM, per germline. The CDR3 totals 13 residues. DNA for the CDR3: TGTGCCAGCAGCCTCGCCCTAAACTATGGCTACACCTTC. Protein: CASSLALNYGYTF.

This clone was seen a few times. The chain has TRBV30 and TRBJ2-6; D perhaps matches TRBD1 (5 bases). V lost 3 bases and J 0 bases, leaving 12 bases between the germline ends. The CDR3 totals 16 residues. The germline V gene has CDR1 GTSNPN and CDR2 SVGIG (reference sequence). In nucleotides, the CDR3 is TGTGCCTGGAGGGGTAGGGGCGGCTCTGGGGCCAACGTCCTGACTTTC. It is translated as CAWRGRGGSGANVLTF. The full variable domain, its missing parts supplied by reference TRBV30 and TRBJ2-6, is SQTIHQWPATLVQPVGSPLSLECTVEGTSNPNLYWYRQAAGRGLQLLFYSVGIGQISSEVPQNLSASRPQDRQFILSSKKLLLSDSGFYLCAWRGRGGSGANVLTFGAGSRLTVL.

The rearrangement uses TRBV28 and TRBJ2-1; 9 nucleotides agree with TRBD2. The CDR3 totals 16 residues. V lost 6 bases, J lost 6 bases, and 12 bases stayed unmatched. From germline, CDR1 is MDHEN and CDR2 SYDVKM. In DNA form, the CDR3 reads TGTGCCAGCAGCCCCCGGGGCGGGAGGGGTTTCAATGAGCAGTTCTTC. Amino acids: CASSPRGGRGFNEQFF.